The 21 T cell receptor beta chains reported below all come from one sample, sequenced in a study of blood T cell repertoires in COVID-19. Profiling relied on immunoSEQ multiplex PCR, and the TCRdb table lists in-frame clones only, not all of them. The repertoire consists of roughly 200,000 clones, with about 88% occurring once and the leading ten covering roughly 4.5%. Sequencing used PBMCs or T cells enriched from blood (not recorded which). The receptor source for this set is a woman in her thirties who had been exposed to COVID-19.

The chain couples TRBV5-1 to TRBJ2-2; TRBD1 matches 7 bases. The length of the CDR3 is 17 residues. In germline, CDR1 is SGHRS, CDR2 YFSETQ. With V trimmed by 4 bases and J by 0 bases, 9 bases remained unmatched. The CDR3 DNA follows: TGCGCCAGCAGCCTTTTGACAGGGAACCCGAACACCGGGGAGCTGTTTTTT. Translating it yields CASSLLTGNPNTGELFF.

The genes are TRBV29-1 and TRBJ1-2; the D is unclear. The length of the CDR3 is 14 residues. CDR1 SQVTM and CDR2 ANQGSEA come from the germline V gene. V lost 4 bases, J lost 2 bases, and 14 bases lay in between. The CDR3 reads CSVVEGALNYGYTF. CDR3 DNA: TGCAGCGTTGTAGAAGGAGCCTTAAACTATGGCTACACCTTC.

The CDR3 is CASSPRTNPYEQYF. The CDR3 nucleotides read TGTGCCAGCAGTCCCCGGACAAATCCCTACGAGCAGTACTTC. The chain uses TRBV6-2 or TRBV6-3 and TRBJ2-7; a possible D gene is TRBD1 (5 bases). CDR1 and CDR2 (germline): MNHEY, SVGEGT. V lost 5 bases and J 2 bases, leaving 13 bases between the germline ends. This CDR3 has 14 residues.

In this sample, this clone turned up a few times. The chain couples TRBV5-8 to TRBJ2-5; maybe TRBD1 (7 bases). From germline, CDR1 is SGHTS and CDR2 YDEGEE. CDR3 size: 15 residues. The V and J ends lost 6 bases and 5 bases respectively, with 20 bases between them. CDR3 sequence reads: CASIRYRGGEETQYF. The CDR3 DNA sequence: TGTGCCAGCATCCGATACAGGGGCGGGGAGGAGACCCAGTACTTC. The full variable domain, in which reference TRBV5-8 and TRBJ2-5 provide the parts outside the CDR3, is EAGVTQSPTHLIKTRGQQATLRCSPISGHTSVYWYQQALGLGLQFLLWYDEGEERNRGNFPPRFSGRQFPNYSSELNVNALELEDSALYLCASIRYRGGEETQYFGPGTRLLVL.

This clone occurred a few times. The chain joins TRBV27 to TRBJ2-6, with D unclear. Trimming removed 3 bases from V and 0 bases from J, with 12 bases in between. The CDR3 totals 17 residues. The V gene's germline CDR1 is MNHEY and CDR2 SMNVEV (reference sequence). The CDR3 protein is CASSLLAGNSGANVLTF. CDR3 DNA: TGTGCCAGCAGTTTGCTGGCAGGTAACTCTGGGGCCAACGTCCTGACTTTC. The full variable domain, its missing parts supplied by reference TRBV27 and TRBJ2-6, is EAQVTQNPRYLITVTGKKLTVTCSQNMNHEYMSWYRQDPGLGLRQIYYSMNVEVTDKGDVPEGYKVSRKEKRNFPLILESPSPNQTSLYFCASSLLAGNSGANVLTFGAGSRLTVL.

The chain carries TRBV10-2 and TRBJ1-2; D gene uncertain. Germline values: CDR1 WSHSY, CDR2 SAAADI. CDR3 length equals 12 residues. The V end lost 4 bases, the J end lost 0 bases, and 3 bases lay between the germline ends. Written as DNA, the CDR3 is TGCGCCAGCAGTGGAGCTAACTATGGCTACACCTTC. The encoded protein is CASSGANYGYTF.

The J gene is TRBJ2-1, the V gene TRBV19, with 8 bases lining up with TRBD2. The V and J ends lost 10 bases and 9 bases, in that order; junction bases with no gene match: 23. Germline loops: CDR1 LNHDA, CDR2 SQIVND (reference sequence). The CDR3 runs 17 residues. The chain's CDR3 is CATTRAGAGFGDLEQFF. The CDR3 DNA reads as TGTGCCACTACCCGAGCGGGGGCCGGATTTGGAGACCTTGAGCAGTTCTTC.

The CDR3 loop reads CASSQDLRWETQYF. In DNA form, the CDR3 reads TGCGCCAGCAGCCAAGATCTGAGGTGGGAGACCCAGTACTTC. J is TRBJ2-5 and V is TRBV4-1; no firm D call. Trimming removed 0 bases from V and 5 bases from J, with 10 bases in between. CDR3 length: 14 amino acids. Germline values: CDR1 MGHRA, CDR2 YSYEKL.

The chain joins TRBV9 to TRBJ1-2; tentative D call: TRBD1 (6 bases). CDR1 SGDLS and CDR2 YYNGEE come from the germline V gene. V was shortened by 4 bases and J by 8 bases, with 15 bases between the two germline ends. The CDR3 runs 13 residues. The CDR3 region is CASSHNRVDGYTF. CDR3 sequence (DNA): TGTGCCAGCAGCCATAACAGGGTTGACGGCTACACCTTC.

The chain links TRBV11-2 to TRBJ2-3; 7 bases line up with TRBD1. The germline gives CDR1 SGHAT, CDR2 FQNNGV. The CDR3 runs 13 residues. Trimming cost V 7 bases and J 3 bases; bases outside gene matches: 4. CDR3 sequence (DNA): TGTGCCAGCATCGTGACAGGGACAGATACGCAGTATTTT. This codes for CASIVTGTDTQYF.

The chain's CDR3 is CASSYSAVNEQFF. The CDR3 DNA is TGTGCCAGCAGTTACTCGGCAGTAAATGAGCAGTTCTTC. J is TRBJ2-1 and V is TRBV6-5; D not certain. This CDR3 contains 13 residues. Germline V CDR1 and CDR2: MNHEY, SVGAGI. Trimming removed 0 bases at V and 7 bases at J, with 7 bases between.

The chain has TRBV7-9 and TRBJ2-2; TRBD2 aligns across 15 bases. The CDR3 is 20 residues long. Germline-derived CDR1 and CDR2 are SEHNR and FQNEAQ (reference sequence). J lost 2 bases, V lost 5 bases, and 12 bases had no gene match. DNA of the CDR3: TGTGCCAGCAGCACACAAGGGACTAGCGGGGGGCCAAGAAACACCGGGGAGCTGTTTTTT. Amino acid sequence: CASSTQGTSGGPRNTGELFF.

The V gene is TRBV2, the J gene TRBJ1-6, with 10 bases aligning to TRBD1. Germline V gives CDR1 SNHLY, CDR2 FYNNEI. V was clipped by 8 bases and J by 0 bases; unmatched bases: 4. The CDR3 runs to 16 residues. The CDR3 protein is CASHRTGGSYNSPLHF. The CDR3, as DNA: TGTGCCAGCCACCGGACAGGGGGCTCCTATAATTCACCCCTCCACTTT.

The CDR3 DNA sequence: TGTGCCAGCAGCCCGGGACAGATTAATGAAAAACTGTTTTTT. It yields the protein CASSPGQINEKLFF. This rearrangement joins TRBV7-9 to TRBJ1-4, with 7 bases lining up with TRBD1. V was pared by 5 bases and J by 4 bases, with 4 bases of the junction left unmatched. The CDR3 is 14 residues long. Germline CDR1 reads SEHNR; CDR2 reads FQNEAQ (reference sequence). The full variable domain, its missing parts supplied by reference TRBV7-9 and TRBJ1-4, is DTGVSQNPRHKITKRGQNVTFRCDPISEHNRLYWYRQTLGQGPEFLTYFQNEAQLEKSRLLSDRFSAERPKGSFSTLEIQRTEQGDSAMYLCASSPGQINEKLFFGSGTQLSVL.

This clone has only one observation. V usage is TRBV12-5 and J usage is TRBJ1-4; perhaps TRBD1 as D (5 bases). The length of the CDR3 is 16 residues. V lost 3 bases, J lost 7 bases, and 18 bases lay in between. The germline V gene encodes CDR1 LGHNT and CDR2 FRNRAP. CDR3 in amino acids: CASGFGFGGASEKLFF. CDR3 in DNA: TGTGCTAGTGGTTTCGGTTTTGGAGGGGCCTCTGAAAAACTGTTTTTT.

V gene TRBV4-1 combines with J gene TRBJ2-5; D is unresolved. The CDR3 loop spans 15 amino acids. Between the trimmed V and J ends, which lost 3 bases and 1 base, there was a span of 12 bases. Germline V CDR1 and CDR2: MGHRA, YSYEKL. The CDR3 loop reads CASSQELFRQETQYF. CDR3 nucleotide sequence: TGCGCCAGCAGCCAGGAGTTGTTCCGCCAAGAGACCCAGTACTTC.

The V call is TRBV10-1, the J call TRBJ2-2; weak D call: TRBD2 (6 bases). The length of the CDR3 is 15 residues. Looked up from germline, CDR1 is WNHNN and CDR2 is SYGVQD (reference sequence). Between the trimmed V and J ends, which lost 4 bases and 3 bases, there was a span of 12 bases. This chain's CDR3 is CASSGSGEDTGELFF. In nucleotides, the CDR3 is TGCGCCAGCAGTGGGTCGGGGGAGGACACCGGGGAGCTGTTTTTT.

This clone was detected only once. The chain links TRBV2 to TRBJ2-5, with 7 nucleotides matching TRBD2. Looked up from germline, CDR1 is SNHLY and CDR2 is FYNNEI. Trimming removed 7 bases from V and 5 bases from J; junction bases left unmatched: 4. CDR3 size: 12 residues. CDR3 in DNA: TGTGCCAGCACCGCCGGGGGGGAGACCCAGTACTTC. This gives the protein CASTAGGETQYF. The whole variable domain, remainder taken from reference TRBV2 and TRBJ2-5, is EPEVTQTPSHQVTQMGQEVILRCVPISNHLYFYWYRQILGQKVEFLVSFYNNEISEKSEIFDDQFSVERPDGSNFTLKIRSTKLEDSAMYFCASTAGGETQYFGPGTRLLVL.

The rearrangement joins TRBV6-5 to TRBJ1-1; 7 bases agree with TRBD1. CDR1 and CDR2 from the germline V gene are MNHEY and SVGAGI. The ends lost 9 bases at V and 2 bases at J; junction bases unmatched: 3. The CDR3 is 12 amino acids. The DNA of the CDR3 is TGTGCCAGTAGACAGGGAAACACTGAAGCTTTCTTT. This gives the protein CASRQGNTEAFF.

V and J are TRBV19 and TRBJ1-2; 11 bases agree with TRBD1. The trim removed 5 bases at V and 3 bases at J, leaving 5 bases unmatched. Looked up from germline, CDR1 is LNHDA and CDR2 is SQIVND (reference sequence). This CDR3 is built from 15 residues. The CDR3 nucleotides are TGTGCCAGTAGTTCTTGGGGACAGGGGGACTATGGCTACACCTTC. It is translated as CASSSWGQGDYGYTF.

The rearrangement uses TRBV5-1 and TRBJ1-6; D unresolved. The CDR3 has 15 amino acids. Germline loops: CDR1 SGHRS, CDR2 YFSETQ. Trimming stripped 0 bases from V and 3 bases from J, with 7 bases between. Here the CDR3 DNA reads TGCGCCAGCAGCTTGGGGCCAGACTATAATTCACCCCTCCACTTT. This codes for CASSLGPDYNSPLHF.